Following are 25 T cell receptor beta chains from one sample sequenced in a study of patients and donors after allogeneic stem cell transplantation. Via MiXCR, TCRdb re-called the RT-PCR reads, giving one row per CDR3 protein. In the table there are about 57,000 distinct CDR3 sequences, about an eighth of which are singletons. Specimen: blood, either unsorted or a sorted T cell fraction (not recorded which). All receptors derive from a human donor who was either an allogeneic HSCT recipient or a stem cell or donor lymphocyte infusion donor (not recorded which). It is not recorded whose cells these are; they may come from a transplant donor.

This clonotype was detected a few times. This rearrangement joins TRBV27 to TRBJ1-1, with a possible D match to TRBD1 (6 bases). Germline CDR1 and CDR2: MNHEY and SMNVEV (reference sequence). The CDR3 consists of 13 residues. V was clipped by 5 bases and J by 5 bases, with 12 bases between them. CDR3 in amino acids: CASSLGTKTEAFF. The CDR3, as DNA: TGTGCCAGCAGTCTCGGGACAAAGACTGAAGCTTTCTTT.

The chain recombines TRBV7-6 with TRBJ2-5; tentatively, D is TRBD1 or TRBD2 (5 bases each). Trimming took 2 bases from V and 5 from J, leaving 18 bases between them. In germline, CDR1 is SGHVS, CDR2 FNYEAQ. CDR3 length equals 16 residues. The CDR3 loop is CASSLFLGGEDETQYF. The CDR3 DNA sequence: TGTGCCAGCAGCTTATTCCTTGGGGGAGAGGATGAGACCCAGTACTTC.

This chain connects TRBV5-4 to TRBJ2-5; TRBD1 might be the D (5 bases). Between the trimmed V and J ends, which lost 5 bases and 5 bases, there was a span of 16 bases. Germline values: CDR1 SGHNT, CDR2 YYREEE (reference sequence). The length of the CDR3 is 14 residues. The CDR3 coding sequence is TGTGCCAGCAGAGCTACAGGATCACGGGAGACCCAGTACTTC. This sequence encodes CASRATGSRETQYF.

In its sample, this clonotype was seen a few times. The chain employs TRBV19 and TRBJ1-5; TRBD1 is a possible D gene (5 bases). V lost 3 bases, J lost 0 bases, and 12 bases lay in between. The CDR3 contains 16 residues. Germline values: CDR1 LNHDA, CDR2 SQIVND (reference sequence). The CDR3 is CASSIFPQDSNQPQHF. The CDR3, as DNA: TGTGCCAGTAGTATCTTTCCACAGGATAGCAATCAGCCCCAGCATTTT.

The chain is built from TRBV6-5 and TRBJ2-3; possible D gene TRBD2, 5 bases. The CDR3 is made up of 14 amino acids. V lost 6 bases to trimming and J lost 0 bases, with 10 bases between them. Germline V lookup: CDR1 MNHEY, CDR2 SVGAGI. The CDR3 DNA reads TGTGCCAGCAGCATAGCGAAAAGCACAGATACGCAGTATTTT. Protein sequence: CASSIAKSTDTQYF.

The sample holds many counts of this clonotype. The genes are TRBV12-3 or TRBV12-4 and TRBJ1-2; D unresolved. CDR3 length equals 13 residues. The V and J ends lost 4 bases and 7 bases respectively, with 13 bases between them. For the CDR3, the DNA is TGTGCCAGCAGTTCCAAAGGGATGACTGGCTACACCTTC. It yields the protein CASSSKGMTGYTF.

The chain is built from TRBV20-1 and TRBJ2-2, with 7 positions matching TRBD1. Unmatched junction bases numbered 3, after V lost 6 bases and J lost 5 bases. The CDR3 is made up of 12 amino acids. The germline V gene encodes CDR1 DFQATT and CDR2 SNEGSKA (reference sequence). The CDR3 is CSATTGTGELFF. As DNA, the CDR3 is TGCAGTGCGACGACAGGGACCGGGGAGCTGTTTTTT.

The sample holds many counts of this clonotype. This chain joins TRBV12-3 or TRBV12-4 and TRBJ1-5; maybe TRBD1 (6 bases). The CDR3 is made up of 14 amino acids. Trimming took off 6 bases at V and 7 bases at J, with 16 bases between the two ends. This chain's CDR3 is CASRPSATGQPQHF. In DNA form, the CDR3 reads TGTGCCAGCAGGCCGTCCGCAACAGGGCAGCCCCAGCATTTT.

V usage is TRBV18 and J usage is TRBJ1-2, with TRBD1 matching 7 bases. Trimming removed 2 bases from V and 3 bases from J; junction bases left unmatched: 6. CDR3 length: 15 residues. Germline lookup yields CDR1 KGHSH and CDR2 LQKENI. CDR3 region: CASSPSRDSYYGYTF. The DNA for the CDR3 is TGTGCCAGCTCACCAAGCCGGGACAGCTACTATGGCTACACCTTC.

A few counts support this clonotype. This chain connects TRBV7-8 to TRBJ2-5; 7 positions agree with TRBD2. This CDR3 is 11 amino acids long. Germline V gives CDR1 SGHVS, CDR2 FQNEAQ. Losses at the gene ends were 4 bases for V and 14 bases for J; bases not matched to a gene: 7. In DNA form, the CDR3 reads TGTGCCAGCAGCTCGTCCCGGGACTACTACTTC. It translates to CASSSSRDYYF.

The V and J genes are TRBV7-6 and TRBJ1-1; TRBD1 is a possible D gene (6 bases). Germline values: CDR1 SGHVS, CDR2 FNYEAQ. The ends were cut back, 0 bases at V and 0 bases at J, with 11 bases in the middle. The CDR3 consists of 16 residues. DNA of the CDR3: TGTGCCAGCAGCTTAGCCCGGGGGCAAATGAACACTGAAGCTTTCTTT. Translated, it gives CASSLARGQMNTEAFF.

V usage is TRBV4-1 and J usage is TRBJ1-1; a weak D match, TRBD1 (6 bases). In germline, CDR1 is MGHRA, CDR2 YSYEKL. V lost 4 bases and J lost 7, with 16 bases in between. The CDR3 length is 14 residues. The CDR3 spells CASSRLTGSYEAFF. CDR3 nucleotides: TGCGCCAGCAGCCGACTAACAGGGAGTTATGAAGCTTTCTTT.

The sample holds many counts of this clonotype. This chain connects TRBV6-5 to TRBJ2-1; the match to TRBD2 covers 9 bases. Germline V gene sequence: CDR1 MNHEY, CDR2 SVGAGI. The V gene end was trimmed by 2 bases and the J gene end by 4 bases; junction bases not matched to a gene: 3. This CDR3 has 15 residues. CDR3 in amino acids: CASSYGTSPYNEQFF. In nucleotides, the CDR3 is TGTGCCAGCAGTTACGGGACTAGCCCATACAATGAGCAGTTCTTC.

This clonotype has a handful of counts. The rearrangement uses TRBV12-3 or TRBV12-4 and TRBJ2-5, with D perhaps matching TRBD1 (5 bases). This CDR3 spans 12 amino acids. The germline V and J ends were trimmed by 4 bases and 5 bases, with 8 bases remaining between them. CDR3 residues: CASSSGWETQYF. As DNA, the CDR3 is TGTGCCAGCAGTTCAGGGTGGGAGACCCAGTACTTC.

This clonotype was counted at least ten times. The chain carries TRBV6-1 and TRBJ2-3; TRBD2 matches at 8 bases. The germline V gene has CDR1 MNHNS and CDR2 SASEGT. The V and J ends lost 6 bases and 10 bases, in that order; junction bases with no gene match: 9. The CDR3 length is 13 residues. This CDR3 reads CASSPGLETAQYF. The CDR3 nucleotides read TGTGCCAGCAGCCCGGGACTAGAGACAGCGCAGTATTTT.

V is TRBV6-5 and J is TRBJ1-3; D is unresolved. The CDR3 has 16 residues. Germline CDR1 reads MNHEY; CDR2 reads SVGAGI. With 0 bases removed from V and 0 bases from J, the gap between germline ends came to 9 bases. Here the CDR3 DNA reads TGTGCCAGCAGTTACTCTGTAGGGTTCTCTGGAAACACCATATATTTT. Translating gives CASSYSVGFSGNTIYF.

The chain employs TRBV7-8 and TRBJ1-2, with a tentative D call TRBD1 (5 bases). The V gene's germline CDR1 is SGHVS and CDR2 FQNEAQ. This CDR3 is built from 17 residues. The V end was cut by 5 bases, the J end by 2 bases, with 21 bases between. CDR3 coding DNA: TGTGCCAGCAGCCCACCTTACGCGGGACTGCAAAACTATGGCTACACCTTC. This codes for CASSPPYAGLQNYGYTF.

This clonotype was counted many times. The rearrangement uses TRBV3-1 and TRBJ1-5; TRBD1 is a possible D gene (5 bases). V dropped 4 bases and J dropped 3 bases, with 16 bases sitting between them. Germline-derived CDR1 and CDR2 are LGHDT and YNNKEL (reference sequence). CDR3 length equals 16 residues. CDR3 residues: CASSPTVGTLNQPQHF. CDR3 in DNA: TGTGCCAGCAGCCCTACTGTTGGGACTCTCAATCAGCCCCAGCATTTT.

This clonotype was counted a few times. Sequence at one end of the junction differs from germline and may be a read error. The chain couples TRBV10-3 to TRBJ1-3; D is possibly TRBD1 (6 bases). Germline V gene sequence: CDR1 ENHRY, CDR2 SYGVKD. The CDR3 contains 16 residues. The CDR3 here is CAISPRDNSLGDTIYF. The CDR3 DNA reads TGTGCCATCAGTCCTAGGGACAACTCTCTTGGAGACACCATATATTTT.

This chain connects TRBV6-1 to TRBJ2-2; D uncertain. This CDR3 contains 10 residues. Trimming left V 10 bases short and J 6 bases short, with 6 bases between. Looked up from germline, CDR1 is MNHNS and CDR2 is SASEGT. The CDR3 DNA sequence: TGTGCCACGCGTTCCGGGGAGCTGTTTTTT. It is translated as CATRSGELFF.

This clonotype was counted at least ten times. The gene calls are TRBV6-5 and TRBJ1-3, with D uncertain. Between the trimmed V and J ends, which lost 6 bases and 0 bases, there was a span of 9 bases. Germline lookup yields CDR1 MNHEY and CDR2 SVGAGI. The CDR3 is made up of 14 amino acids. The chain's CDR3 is CASRTHFSGNTIYF. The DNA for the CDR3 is TGTGCCAGCAGGACACACTTCTCTGGAAACACCATATATTTT.

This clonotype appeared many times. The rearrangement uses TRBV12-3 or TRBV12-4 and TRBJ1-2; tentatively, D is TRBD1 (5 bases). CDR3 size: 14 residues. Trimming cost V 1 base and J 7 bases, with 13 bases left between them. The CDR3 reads CASSLVGGTAGYTF. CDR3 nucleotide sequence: TGTGCCAGCAGTTTAGTTGGGGGGACGGCTGGCTACACCTTC.

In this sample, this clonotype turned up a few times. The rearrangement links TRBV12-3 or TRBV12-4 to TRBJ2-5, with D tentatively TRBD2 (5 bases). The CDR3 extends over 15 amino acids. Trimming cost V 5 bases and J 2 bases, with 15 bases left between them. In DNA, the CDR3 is TGTGCCAGCAGTCGACTACGCGGAGCGCAAGAGACCCAGTACTTC. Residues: CASSRLRGAQETQYF.

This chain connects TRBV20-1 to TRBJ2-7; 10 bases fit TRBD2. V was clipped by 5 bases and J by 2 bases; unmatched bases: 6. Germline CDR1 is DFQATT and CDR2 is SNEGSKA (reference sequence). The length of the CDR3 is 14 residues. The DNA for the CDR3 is TGCAGTGCTGTTTTAAGCGGGAGGGCCTACGAGCAGTACTTC. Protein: CSAVLSGRAYEQYF.

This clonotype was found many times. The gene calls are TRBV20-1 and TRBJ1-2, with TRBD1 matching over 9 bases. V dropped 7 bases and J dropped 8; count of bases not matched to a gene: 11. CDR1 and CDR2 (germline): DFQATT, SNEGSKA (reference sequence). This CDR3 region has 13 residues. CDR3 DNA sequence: TGCAGTGTTCCGGCACAGGGGGCAGGGGGCTACACCTTC. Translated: CSVPAQGAGGYTF.